Listed below are T cell receptor beta chains from one sample, sequenced in a study of identical twins. Each CDR3 protein gets one entry after TCRdb re-called the 5' RACE reads with MiXCR. The sample has roughly 770,000 distinct CDR3 sequences, about 18% seen once; the top ten hold less than 15%. The same sample was also used in a study of T cells expressing NK-cell markers.

The sequenced sample was PBMCs. Receptor source: a woman between 18 and 29 years old in good health. Each CDR3 is given with its conserved first and last residue. The order of the fields is V gene, clone size, J gene, D gene, CDR3 DNA, CDR3 protein. A D gene is named only where the DNA matches it firmly. Expanded clones get a size class; other rows say once, few or many, or leave the size out.

V: TRBV7-9; size: once; J: TRBJ1-1; D: TRBD1; DNA: TGTGCCAGCAGCCCTCGACAGGGGGCCCCTTTCTTT; CDR3: CASSPRQGAPFF
V: TRBV12-3/TRBV12-4; size: NA; J: TRBJ1-6; D: TRBD1; DNA: TGTGCCAGCAGCCTCCTTCAGGGGGCCTCACCCCTCCACTTT; CDR3: CASSLLQGASPLHF
V: TRBV20-1; size: few; J: TRBJ2-1; D: TRBD2; DNA: TGCAGTGCTAGAGATTCGGGAGGAGGGGATGAGCAGTTCTTC; CDR3: CSARDSGGGDEQFF
V: TRBV7-9; size: few; J: TRBJ2-5; D: TRBD2; DNA: TGTGCCAGCAGCTTAGTTCGCAGCGGGGGGGCCGAAGAGACCCAGTACTTC; CDR3: CASSLVRSGGAEETQYF
V: TRBV5-1; size: NA; J: TRBJ2-2; D: TRBD2; DNA: TGCGCCAGCAGCTTGGATGCTAGCGGCACCGGGGAGCTGTTTTTT; CDR3: CASSLDASGTGELFF
V: TRBV6-5; size: few; J: TRBJ1-6; D: TRBD1; DNA: TGTGCCAGCAGCTACCGGGACAGGGGTTCACCCCTCCACTTT; CDR3: CASSYRDRGSPLHF
V: TRBV10-3; size: few; J: TRBJ2-1; D: NA; DNA: TGTGCCATCAGCCGACAGGCCCATGAGCAGTTCTTC; CDR3: CAISRQAHEQFF
V: TRBV27; size: NA; J: TRBJ2-7; D: NA; DNA: TGTGCCAGCAGGACAGGGAGGTACGAGCAGTACTTC; CDR3: CASRTGRYEQYF
V: TRBV30; size: NA; J: TRBJ2-1; D: TRBD2; DNA: TGTGCCTGGAGTGTAGCGGGAGGAATTTTCAATGAGCAGTTCTTC; CDR3: CAWSVAGGIFNEQFF
V: TRBV10-3; size: NA; J: TRBJ2-1; D: NA; DNA: TGTGCCATCAGTGAGTCCACACTGAACAATGAGCAGTTCTTC; CDR3: CAISESTLNNEQFF
V: TRBV6-5; size: NA; J: TRBJ2-7; D: TRBD1; DNA: TGTGCCAGCAGCTACGACCGGACAGGGAACTACGAGCAGTACTTC; CDR3: CASSYDRTGNYEQYF
V: TRBV12-3/TRBV12-4; size: few; J: TRBJ2-1; D: NA; DNA: TGTGCCAGCAGTCCCTTTGGCAGCCTAATCCGTGAGCAGTTCTTC; CDR3: CASSPFGSLIREQFF
V: TRBV5-6; size: NA; J: TRBJ1-2; D: NA; DNA: TGTGCCAGCAGCTTCCCTGGCGGGACATCTTCCAACTATGGCTACACCTTC; CDR3: CASSFPGGTSSNYGYTF
V: TRBV7-2; size: many; J: TRBJ1-4; D: TRBD1; DNA: TGTGCCAGCAGCCCAACGGACAGGGGAGAACTGTTTTTT; CDR3: CASSPTDRGELFF
V: TRBV7-9; size: NA; J: TRBJ2-1; D: TRBD2; DNA: TGTGCCAGTAGACTAGCGGGGGTCCCCTCCTACAATGAGCAGTTCTTC; CDR3: CASRLAGVPSYNEQFF
V: TRBV30; size: NA; J: TRBJ2-7; D: TRBD1; DNA: TGTGCCTGGAGTGCTGGGACAGGGAAGGGGCAGTACTTC; CDR3: CAWSAGTGKGQYF
V: TRBV10-1; size: NA; J: TRBJ2-2; D: NA; DNA: TGCGCCAGCAGCGCCCCGGGGCGCACCGGGGAGCTGTTTTTT; CDR3: CASSAPGRTGELFF
V: TRBV20-1; size: NA; J: TRBJ2-2; D: NA; DNA: TGCAGTGCTCCGGGACAAATGAACACCGGGGAGCTGTTTTTT; CDR3: CSAPGQMNTGELFF
V: TRBV12-3/TRBV12-4; size: many; J: TRBJ1-1; D: NA; DNA: TGTGCCAGCAGTTTAGGACAGGCGTCCGTGACTGAAGCTTTCTTT; CDR3: CASSLGQASVTEAFF
V: TRBV24-1; size: NA; J: TRBJ2-1; D: TRBD2; DNA: TGTGCCATCCCTCACCCCCGACTAGCGGGGACCCACAATGAGCAGTTCTTC; CDR3: CAIPHPRLAGTHNEQFF
V: TRBV6-1; size: few; J: TRBJ2-7; D: TRBD1; DNA: TGTGCCAGCACGGGCAGGGGGTACTACGAGCAGTACTTC; CDR3: CASTGRGYYEQYF
V: TRBV6-5; size: NA; J: TRBJ2-2; D: TRBD2; DNA: TGTGCCAGCAGTTATCAGCGGGGTAATACGAACACCGGGGAGCTGTTTTTT; CDR3: CASSYQRGNTNTGELFF
V: TRBV5-1; size: NA; J: TRBJ2-1; D: TRBD1; DNA: TGCGCCAGCAAGGGGGCCGGGTACAATGAGCAGTTCTTC; CDR3: CASKGAGYNEQFF
V: TRBV12-3/TRBV12-4; size: once; J: TRBJ2-2; D: NA; DNA: TGTGCCAGCAGTTGGGGGCTCCCCGGGGAGCTGTTTTTT; CDR3: CASSWGLPGELFF
V: TRBV24-1; size: few; J: TRBJ1-2; D: TRBD1; DNA: TGTGCCACTTCCGGGACAGGAGATAACTATGGCTACACCTTC; CDR3: CATSGTGDNYGYTF
V: TRBV29-1; size: few; J: TRBJ2-7; D: NA; DNA: TGCAGCGTTGAGTCAGGGGCCTACGAGCAGTACTTC; CDR3: CSVESGAYEQYF
V: TRBV6-5; size: few; J: TRBJ2-7; D: TRBD2; DNA: TGTGCCAGCAGTTACTTGAGCAGCGGGAGGGTCCACGAGCAGTACTTC; CDR3: CASSYLSSGRVHEQYF
V: TRBV24-1; size: NA; J: TRBJ2-1; D: TRBD2; DNA: TGTGCCACCAGTGATGGGACTAGCGGCAATGAGCAGTTCTTC; CDR3: CATSDGTSGNEQFF
V: TRBV20-1; size: NA; J: TRBJ2-5; D: TRBD2; DNA: TGCAGTGCTAGCGGCGGGGGGGCCTTTGAGACCCAGTACTTC; CDR3: CSASGGGAFETQYF
V: TRBV6-2/TRBV6-3; size: NA; J: TRBJ2-1; D: TRBD1; DNA: TGTGCCAGCAGTTACCCTCCGACAGGGGGCAATGAGCAGTTCTTC; CDR3: CASSYPPTGGNEQFF
V: TRBV28; size: many; J: TRBJ2-7; D: NA; DNA: TGTGCCAGCAGTTTAGGCGGGGTGAGCTCCTACGAGCAGTACTTC; CDR3: CASSLGGVSSYEQYF